The next 14 T cell receptor beta chains were all read from a single sample in a study of T cell responses to AZD1222 COVID-19 vaccine. Repertoires were generated with immunoSEQ multiplex PCR, while TCRdb's copy carries only in-frame clones and drops some. This sample has more than 95,000 clones, with 93% found just once. Sequences were derived from peripheral blood, sampled on day 0 of AZD1222 vaccination. The receptor set was obtained from an adult in good health.

The gene calls are TRBV10-3 and TRBJ2-2; D is ambiguous. The CDR3 spans 11 residues. V was clipped by 6 bases and J by 4 bases, with 3 bases between them. CDR1 is ENHRY, CDR2 SYGVKD, per germline. The CDR3: CAIRGTGELFF. In nucleotides, the CDR3 is TGTGCCATCAGGGGCACCGGGGAGCTGTTTTTT.

This chain uses TRBV2 with TRBJ1-1; D ambiguous. The CDR3 totals 14 residues. The V gene's germline CDR1 is SNHLY and CDR2 FYNNEI. Deletions cut 9 bases from V and 1 base from J, with 15 bases between. CDR3 DNA sequence: TGTGCCAGTGGGATCGGGCCTTCGAACACTGAAGCTTTCTTT. Its translation: CASGIGPSNTEAFF.

V gene TRBV30 combines with J gene TRBJ2-1; D gene uncertain. There are 14 residues in the CDR3. Trimming stripped 2 bases from V and 0 bases from J, with 8 bases between. The germline V gene has CDR1 GTSNPN and CDR2 SVGIG (reference sequence). The CDR3 nucleotides read TGTGCCTGGAGTAGCGAGAGCTCCTACAATGAGCAGTTCTTC. As protein: CAWSSESSYNEQFF.

The V call is TRBV4-1, the J call TRBJ1-2, with 7 bases lining up with TRBD1. Germline V gives CDR1 MGHRA, CDR2 YSYEKL. V shed 6 bases, J shed 7 bases, and the junction held 5 bases outside the gene matches. CDR3 length: 12 residues. Written as DNA, the CDR3 is TGCGCCAGCAGTCTGACAGGGATTGGCTACACCTTC. It is translated as CASSLTGIGYTF.

V is TRBV4-2 and J is TRBJ1-3; D is ambiguous. V was cut by 1 base and J by 8 bases, with 12 bases left in between. From germline, CDR1 is LGHNA and CDR2 YNFKEQ. The CDR3 extends over 14 amino acids. CDR3 loop: CASSQAYPGDTIYF. The CDR3 region has the DNA TGTGCCAGCAGCCAAGCATATCCCGGGGACACCATATATTTT.

The chain combines TRBV7-2 with TRBJ1-2, with a weak D call TRBD1 (5 bases). V lost 3 bases to trimming and J lost 2 bases, with 13 bases between them. The germline CDR1 and CDR2 sequences are SGHTA and FQGNSA. The CDR3 has 15 residues. CDR3: CASSFSQGPNYGYTF. DNA for the CDR3: TGTGCCAGCAGCTTCAGTCAGGGCCCCAACTATGGCTACACCTTC. The variable domain in full, completed from reference TRBV7-2 and TRBJ1-2, reads GAGVSQSPSNKVTEKGKDVELRCDPISGHTALYWYRQSLGQGLEFLIYFQGNSAPDKSGLPSDRFSAERTGGSVSTLTIQRTQQEDSAVYLCASSFSQGPNYGYTFGSGTRLTVV.

The CDR3 nucleotides read TGCGCCAGCAGCGCCAGCCGGGACGCAAACGATGAGCAGTTCTTC. This codes for CASSASRDANDEQFF. The J gene is TRBJ2-1, the V gene TRBV5-1; D may be TRBD1 or TRBD2 (5 bases each). The CDR3 length is 15 residues. V dropped 4 bases and J dropped 8 bases, with 19 bases sitting between them. CDR1 and CDR2 from the germline V gene are SGHRS and YFSETQ.

The chain combines TRBV5-4 with TRBJ2-7; the D is unclear. CDR1 SGHNT and CDR2 YYREEE come from the germline V gene (reference sequence). Trimming removed 4 bases from V and 7 bases from J, with 15 bases in between. This CDR3 has 13 amino acids. The chain's CDR3 is CASSRSTDPEQYF. DNA of the CDR3: TGTGCCAGCAGCCGCAGCACGGATCCGGAGCAGTACTTC.

V gene TRBV6-1 combines with J gene TRBJ2-7; 12 bases line up with TRBD2. Germline values: CDR1 MNHNS, CDR2 SASEGT. V dropped 2 bases and J dropped 4; count of bases not matched to a gene: 9. The CDR3 consists of 17 residues. The CDR3: CASSESLLAGGWYEQYF. The DNA of the CDR3 is TGTGCCAGCAGTGAATCTCTACTAGCGGGAGGCTGGTACGAGCAGTACTTC.

The chain uses TRBV4-2 and TRBJ1-4; TRBD1 is a possible D gene (5 bases). Germline values: CDR1 LGHNA, CDR2 YNFKEQ. The CDR3 contains 14 residues. The V and J ends lost 2 bases and 8 bases respectively, with 12 bases between them. CDR3 nucleotide sequence: TGTGCCAGCAGCCAACGCAGGGATAGGGAAAAACTGTTTTTT. Encoded protein: CASSQRRDREKLFF.

The V gene is TRBV3-1 (or the pseudogene TRBV3-2), the J gene TRBJ1-4; perhaps TRBD1 as D (5 bases). The CDR3 runs to 14 residues. The V end was cut by 0 bases, the J end by 7 bases, with 9 bases between. Germline CDR1 and CDR2: LGHDT and YNNKEL (reference sequence). The CDR3 sequence is CASSQEGTREKLFF. The CDR3 DNA reads as TGTGCCAGCAGCCAAGAAGGGACTCGTGAAAAACTGTTTTTT.

This chain connects TRBV28 to TRBJ2-7; D could derive from TRBD1 or TRBD2 (6 bases each). Germline V gene lookup returns CDR1 MDHEN and CDR2 SYDVKM. CDR3 length equals 18 residues. V shed 5 bases and J shed 5 bases, with 28 bases lying between them. CDR3 sequence (DNA): TGTGCCAGCAGTCCTTCTTGGATTCTGACAGGAGGGGAAAACGAGCAGTACTTC. It yields the protein CASSPSWILTGGENEQYF.

The chain is built from TRBV27 and TRBJ2-3; tentatively, D is TRBD1 (6 bases). The CDR3 spans 15 residues. V was trimmed by 6 bases and J by 5 bases, leaving 18 bases between them. Germline-derived CDR1 and CDR2 are MNHEY and SMNVEV (reference sequence). This CDR3 reads CASSLGGRGGDTQYF. For the CDR3, the DNA is TGTGCCAGCAGCCTTGGAGGCAGGGGTGGAGATACGCAGTATTTT.

The gene calls are TRBV3-1 (or the pseudogene TRBV3-2) and TRBJ2-7, with 9 bases aligning to TRBD2. CDR1 and CDR2 (germline): LGHDT, YNNKEL (reference sequence). With 6 bases clipped from V and 4 bases from J, the junction kept 4 bases outside the gene matches. This CDR3 is built from 13 residues. CDR3 sequence: CASSRGRAYEQYF. The DNA for the CDR3 is TGTGCCAGCAGTCGCGGGAGGGCTTACGAGCAGTACTTC.